The rows below give T cell receptor beta chains drawn from one sample of a study of blood T cells in healthy people across ages. Each CDR3 protein is one row after TCRdb ran MiXCR on the 5' RACE reads. Here the sample spans about a million distinct CDR3 sequences, less than 45% being singletons. The material sequenced was blood. Source of these receptors: a man between 18 and 35 years old in good health. Each CDR3 is given with its conserved first and last residue. Each record gives: CDR3 protein, CDR3 DNA, V gene, D gene, CDR3 length, clone size, J gene. A D gene is named only where the DNA matches it firmly. Rows give clone size only sometimes, using once, few, many, or a class for an expanded clone.

cdr3_aa: CAITTGVDEQYF
cdr3_nt: TGTGCCATCACCACAGGGGTGGATGAGCAGTACTTC
v_call: TRBV10-3
d_call: TRBD1
cdr3_length: 12
clone_size: few
j_call: TRBJ2-5

cdr3_aa: CSADSGGVWGGELFF
cdr3_nt: TGCAGTGCTGACTCAGGAGGGGTGTGGGGCGGGGAGCTGTTTTTT
v_call: TRBV20-1
d_call: -
cdr3_length: 15
clone_size: once
j_call: TRBJ2-2

cdr3_aa: CASSLTADEQFF
cdr3_nt: TGCGCCAGCAGCCTAACGGCGGATGAGCAGTTCTTC
v_call: TRBV4-1
d_call: -
cdr3_length: 12
clone_size: -
j_call: TRBJ2-1

cdr3_aa: CASSILDPAGELFF
cdr3_nt: TGTGCCAGCAGCATATTAGACCCGGCCGGGGAGCTGTTTTTT
v_call: TRBV6-1
d_call: -
cdr3_length: 14
clone_size: few
j_call: TRBJ2-2

cdr3_aa: CASTNGDTEAFF
cdr3_nt: TGTGCCAGCACTAACGGGGACACTGAAGCTTTCTTT
v_call: TRBV6-2/TRBV6-3
d_call: -
cdr3_length: 12
clone_size: -
j_call: TRBJ1-1

cdr3_aa: CARSGGQGAIYEQYF
cdr3_nt: TGTGCCCGGAGTGGGGGACAGGGGGCGATCTACGAGCAGTACTTC
v_call: TRBV30
d_call: TRBD1
cdr3_length: 15
clone_size: -
j_call: TRBJ2-7

cdr3_aa: CASSVGQTTRGEKLFF
cdr3_nt: TGTGCCAGCAGCGTAGGACAGACTACCAGGGGCGAAAAACTGTTTTTT
v_call: TRBV9
d_call: -
cdr3_length: 16
clone_size: -
j_call: TRBJ1-4

cdr3_aa: CSGGTQASRQQFF
cdr3_nt: TGCAGTGGAGGTACGCAGGCTTCAAGGCAGCAGTTCTTC
v_call: TRBV20-1
d_call: -
cdr3_length: 13
clone_size: -
j_call: TRBJ2-1

cdr3_aa: CASSYTFSRDRGRDYGYTF
cdr3_nt: TGTGCCAGCAGTTATACTTTTTCCCGGGACAGGGGGCGTGACTATGGCTACACCTTC
v_call: TRBV6-5
d_call: TRBD1
cdr3_length: 19
clone_size: few
j_call: TRBJ1-2

cdr3_aa: CASSQDSGSSTEAFF
cdr3_nt: TGCGCCAGCAGCCAAGATTCCGGGAGCAGCACTGAAGCTTTCTTT
v_call: TRBV4-3
d_call: -
cdr3_length: 15
clone_size: -
j_call: TRBJ1-1

cdr3_aa: CASSNQGFQPQHF
cdr3_nt: TGTGCCAGCAGCAATCAGGGGTTTCAGCCCCAGCATTTT
v_call: TRBV9
d_call: -
cdr3_length: 13
clone_size: -
j_call: TRBJ1-5

cdr3_aa: CATSRDRSRYQPQHF
cdr3_nt: TGTGCCACCAGCAGAGATCGGTCGAGATATCAGCCCCAGCATTTT
v_call: TRBV15
d_call: -
cdr3_length: 15
clone_size: few
j_call: TRBJ1-5

cdr3_aa: CASSVDASAKNIQYF
cdr3_nt: TGTGCCAGCAGCGTAGACGCCAGCGCCAAAAACATTCAGTACTTC
v_call: TRBV9
d_call: -
cdr3_length: 15
clone_size: few
j_call: TRBJ2-4

cdr3_aa: CASRSGLSGFDTQYF
cdr3_nt: TGTGCCAGCAGGAGCGGGCTCAGCGGTTTTGATACGCAGTATTTT
v_call: TRBV2
d_call: -
cdr3_length: 15
clone_size: -
j_call: TRBJ2-3

cdr3_aa: CASGSLDRSIAPYGYTF
cdr3_nt: TGTGCCAGCGGTTCTTTGGACAGGTCGATAGCCCCCTATGGCTACACCTTC
v_call: TRBV6-5
d_call: TRBD1
cdr3_length: 17
clone_size: -
j_call: TRBJ1-2

cdr3_aa: CASSLAIRELFF
cdr3_nt: TGTGCCAGCAGCTTAGCAATCCGGGAGCTGTTTTTT
v_call: TRBV7-9
d_call: -
cdr3_length: 12
clone_size: -
j_call: TRBJ2-2

cdr3_aa: CASSLDFYGYTF
cdr3_nt: TGCGCCAGCAGCCTGGATTTCTATGGCTACACCTTC
v_call: TRBV5-1
d_call: -
cdr3_length: 12
clone_size: many
j_call: TRBJ1-2